Listed below are T cell receptor beta chains from one sample, sequenced in a study of shared clonotypes between healthy human individuals. TCRdb keeps only in-frame clones here, not all; method: immunoSEQ multiplex PCR. The sample includes around 2,100,000 clones, about 94% of them seen just once. The sequenced sample was naive CD8+ T cells sorted from blood. The receptors stem from a man aged 18-30 years in good health. CDR3s include the opening cysteine and the closing phenylalanine or tryptophan. D genes are given only for firm matches. Size values are once, few and many counts, or a class for expanded clones, and some rows have none.

V gene: TRBV28
J gene: TRBJ1-4
clone size: .
D gene: TRBD1
CDR3 protein: CASSLFRGKNEKLFF
CDR3 DNA: TGTGCCAGCAGTTTATTCAGGGGGAAGAATGAAAAACTGTTTTTT

V gene: TRBV2
J gene: TRBJ2-3
clone size: .
D gene: .
CDR3 protein: CASIRTTDTQYF
CDR3 DNA: TGTGCCAGCATTCGCACCACAGATACGCAGTATTTT

V gene: TRBV7-9
J gene: TRBJ2-7
clone size: .
D gene: .
CDR3 protein: CASSLGEGTRAYEQYF
CDR3 DNA: TGTGCCAGCAGCTTAGGCGAGGGGACAAGGGCCTACGAGCAGTACTTC

V gene: TRBV19
J gene: TRBJ1-1
clone size: .
D gene: TRBD1
CDR3 protein: CASSWTGTANTEAFF
CDR3 DNA: TGTGCCAGTAGTTGGACCGGGACAGCTAACACTGAAGCTTTCTTT

V gene: TRBV19
J gene: TRBJ2-5
clone size: .
D gene: TRBD2
CDR3 protein: CASSGLAEGKETQYF
CDR3 DNA: TGTGCCAGTAGTGGACTAGCGGAGGGGAAAGAGACCCAGTACTTC

V gene: TRBV11-2
J gene: TRBJ2-7
clone size: .
D gene: .
CDR3 protein: CASTQGVHEQYF
CDR3 DNA: TGTGCCAGCACCCAAGGGGTGCACGAGCAGTACTTC

V gene: TRBV27
J gene: TRBJ1-1
clone size: once
D gene: .
CDR3 protein: CASSFTGGTEAFF
CDR3 DNA: TGTGCCAGCAGTTTTACTGGGGGCACTGAAGCTTTCTTT

V gene: TRBV4-1
J gene: TRBJ2-5
clone size: .
D gene: .
CDR3 protein: CASSQVQTIQETQYF
CDR3 DNA: TGCGCCAGCAGCCAAGTGCAAACCATCCAAGAGACCCAGTACTTC

V gene: TRBV27
J gene: TRBJ1-5
clone size: .
D gene: TRBD1
CDR3 protein: CASSPSTGERNQPQHF
CDR3 DNA: TGTGCCAGCAGTCCCTCGACAGGGGAGCGCAATCAGCCCCAGCATTTT

V gene: TRBV4-3
J gene: TRBJ2-7
clone size: once
D gene: TRBD2
CDR3 protein: CASSQDRGGFNEQYF
CDR3 DNA: TGCGCCAGCAGCCAAGATCGGGGGGGGTTTAACGAGCAGTACTTC

V gene: TRBV4-1
J gene: TRBJ2-4
clone size: .
D gene: TRBD1
CDR3 protein: CASSSGTGDKNIQYF
CDR3 DNA: TGCGCCAGCAGCTCTGGGACAGGGGATAAAAACATTCAGTACTTC

V gene: TRBV10-3
J gene: TRBJ2-7
clone size: once
D gene: TRBD2
CDR3 protein: CAIRPSGLGPSYEQYF
CDR3 DNA: TGTGCCATCAGGCCTAGCGGGCTGGGACCTTCCTACGAGCAGTACTTC

V gene: TRBV29-1
J gene: TRBJ1-3
clone size: once
D gene: TRBD1
CDR3 protein: CSVAGTGGAGGNTIYF
CDR3 DNA: TGCAGCGTGGCCGGGACAGGGGGCGCGGGAGGAAACACCATATATTTT

V gene: TRBV6-5
J gene: TRBJ2-7
clone size: .
D gene: .
CDR3 protein: CASSFEGYEQYF
CDR3 DNA: TGTGCCAGCAGTTTCGAAGGGTACGAGCAGTACTTC

V gene: TRBV19
J gene: TRBJ1-5
clone size: .
D gene: .
CDR3 protein: CASSLWDGDSNQPQHF
CDR3 DNA: TGTGCCAGTAGTCTCTGGGACGGAGATAGCAATCAGCCCCAGCATTTT

V gene: TRBV4-1
J gene: TRBJ1-1
clone size: .
D gene: TRBD1
CDR3 protein: CASSHVTGGTEAFF
CDR3 DNA: TGCGCCAGCAGCCATGTTACAGGGGGCACTGAAGCTTTCTTT

V gene: TRBV10-3
J gene: TRBJ2-1
clone size: once
D gene: .
CDR3 protein: CAISETGSEQFF
CDR3 DNA: TGTGCCATCAGTGAGACGGGAAGTGAGCAGTTCTTC

V gene: TRBV14
J gene: TRBJ2-1
clone size: .
D gene: TRBD2
CDR3 protein: CASSPTRTSGRSYNEQFF
CDR3 DNA: TGTGCCAGCAGCCCTACCCGGACTAGCGGGAGATCGTACAATGAGCAGTTCTTC